The 10 T cell receptor beta chains given below trace back to one sample, sequenced in a study of blood T cells in healthy people across ages. Sample-barcoded 5' priming and a J-beta primer mix drove a second PCR of about 7 to 11 cycles. TCRdb reprocessed the 5' RACE reads with MiXCR, giving one entry per CDR3 protein. The sample includes hundreds of thousands of distinct CDR3 sequences, under 45% of them seen just once. What was sequenced was blood. These receptors were obtained from a man aged 60-69 years in good health.

For this clonotype: A much larger clonotype is one base distant, so this may be a read error. V gene TRBV12-3 or TRBV12-4 combines with J gene TRBJ2-1, with D perhaps TRBD1 or TRBD2 (5 bases each). The CDR3 contains 17 residues. V was pared by 5 bases and J by 0 bases, with 17 bases between. This CDR3 is CASSKTRWGSSYNEQFF. The DNA for the CDR3 is TGTGCCAGCAGTAAAACCCGGTGGGGGAGCTCCTACAATGAGCAGTTCTTC.

This clonotype appeared a few times. This chain uses TRBV11-2 with TRBJ2-3, with 8 nucleotides matching TRBD2. CDR1 and CDR2 from the germline V gene are SGHAT and FQNNGV. V lost 3 bases, J lost 2 bases, and 19 bases stayed unmatched. The CDR3 spans 20 residues. The CDR3 loop is CASSFSPLLAGGSNTDTQYF. The CDR3 nucleotides read TGTGCCAGCAGCTTTAGCCCCCTTCTAGCGGGCGGGTCAAACACAGATACGCAGTATTTT.

CDR3 nucleotides: TGTGCCAGCAGTAAACCTCTTCAAGAGACCCAGTACTTC. Translating it yields CASSKPLQETQYF. The chain couples TRBV2 to TRBJ2-5, with no clear D. Per the germline V gene, CDR1 is SNHLY and CDR2 is FYNNEI. The ends were cut back, 5 bases at V and 2 bases at J, with 9 bases in the middle. The CDR3 sequence is 13 residues long.

This clonotype showed up just a few times. This sequence joins TRBV5-1 and TRBJ2-7; tentatively, D is TRBD2 (6 bases). Germline V gene lookup returns CDR1 SGHRS and CDR2 YFSETQ. The CDR3 length is 15 residues. The V gene lost 4 bases and the J gene lost 5 bases, with 19 bases spanning the gap. The CDR3 coding sequence is TGCGCCAGCAGCCGTCTTGGAGGGAATACTGACGAGCAGTACTTC. Its protein product is CASSRLGGNTDEQYF.

The V call is TRBV28, the J call TRBJ2-7; D may correspond to TRBD1 or TRBD2 (5 bases each). The germline CDR1 and CDR2 sequences are MDHEN and SYDVKM. The CDR3 has 14 amino acids. V was cut by 8 bases and J by 4 bases, with 18 bases left in between. The CDR3: CASRSRPWGYEQYF. The CDR3 DNA follows: TGTGCCAGCCGGTCTAGACCCTGGGGGTACGAGCAGTACTTC.

This clonotype was picked up a small number of times. V is TRBV3-1 and J is TRBJ2-1, with a weak D call TRBD2 (6 bases). CDR1 and CDR2 (germline): LGHDT, YNNKEL (reference sequence). The V and J ends lost 4 bases and 8 bases respectively, with 21 bases between them. The CDR3 runs 16 residues. The CDR3 spells CASSLGGVSPRDEQFF. The CDR3, as DNA: TGTGCCAGCAGCCTCGGAGGGGTTAGCCCTAGGGATGAGCAGTTCTTC.

The DNA for the CDR3 is TGTGCCAGCAGTGACCGGGACAGGGGGCGCTTGGACTATGGCTACACCTTC. Protein sequence: CASSDRDRGRLDYGYTF. This sequence joins TRBV6-1 and TRBJ1-2; the match to TRBD1 covers 12 bases. This CDR3 has 17 amino acids. In germline, CDR1 is MNHNS, CDR2 SASEGT. V lost 3 bases, J lost 3 bases, and 8 bases stayed unmatched.

The V call is TRBV27, the J call TRBJ2-7; D is uncertain. The better agreement between TRBJ2-5 and the DNA end casts doubt on the J call. The germline V gene has CDR1 MNHEY and CDR2 SMNVEV (reference sequence). The CDR3 has 13 amino acids. CDR3 sequence: CASSVVIRETQYF. As DNA, the CDR3 is TGTGCCAGCAGTGTAGTCATAAGAGAGACCCAGTACTTC.

This clonotype was recorded at least ten times. The chain has TRBV2 and TRBJ2-1; 8 bases align to TRBD1. J was trimmed by 10 bases and V by 6 bases; bases with no gene match: 5. Germline V gene sequence: CDR1 SNHLY, CDR2 FYNNEI. The CDR3 has 12 amino acids. CDR3 bases: TGTGCCAGCAGCTCGGACAGGGCGGAGCAGTTCTTC. Protein: CASSSDRAEQFF.

This rearrangement joins TRBV3-1 to TRBJ1-6, with D unresolved. V lost 1 base and J lost 6, with 13 bases in between. Germline V gene data show CDR1 as LGHDT and CDR2 as YNNKEL (reference sequence). The CDR3 sequence is 16 residues long. DNA for the CDR3: TGTGCCAGCAGCCAAGGGAGTCGTCGGCTTAATTCACCCCTCCACTTT. Its protein product is CASSQGSRRLNSPLHF. The whole variable domain, filled in from reference TRBV3-1 and TRBJ1-6, reads DTAVSQTPKYLVTQMGNDKSIKCEQNLGHDTMYWYKQDSKKFLKIMFSYNNKELIINETVPNRFSPKSPDKAHLNLHINSLELGDSAVYFCASSQGSRRLNSPLHFGNGTRLTVT.